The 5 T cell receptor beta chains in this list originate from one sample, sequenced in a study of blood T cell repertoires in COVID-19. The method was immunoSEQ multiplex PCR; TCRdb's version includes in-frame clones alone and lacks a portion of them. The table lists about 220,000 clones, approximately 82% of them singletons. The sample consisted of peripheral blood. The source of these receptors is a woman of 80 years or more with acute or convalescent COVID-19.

The CDR3 DNA reads TGTGCCAGCAGCCAAGGGGACGGGGGCCAAGAGACCCAGTACTTC. Its translation is CASSQGDGGQETQYF. The chain uses TRBV3-1 (or the pseudogene TRBV3-2) and TRBJ2-5; a weak D match, TRBD2 (6 bases). This CDR3 is built from 15 residues. Germline V gives CDR1 LGHDT, CDR2 YNNKEL (reference sequence). Between the trimmed V and J ends, which lost 1 base and 1 base, there was a span of 10 bases.

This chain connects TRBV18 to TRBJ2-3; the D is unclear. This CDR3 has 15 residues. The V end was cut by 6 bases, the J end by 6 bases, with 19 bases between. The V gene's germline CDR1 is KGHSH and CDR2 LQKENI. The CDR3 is CASSPVRSLGDTQYF. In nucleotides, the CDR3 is TGTGCCAGCTCGCCAGTAAGGTCCCTGGGCGATACGCAGTATTTT. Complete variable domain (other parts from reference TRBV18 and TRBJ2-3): NAGVMQNPRHLVRRRGQEARLRCSPMKGHSHVYWYRQLPEEGLKFMVYLQKENIIDESGMPKERFSAEFPKEGPSILRIQQVVRGDSAAYFCASSPVRSLGDTQYFGPGTRLTVL.

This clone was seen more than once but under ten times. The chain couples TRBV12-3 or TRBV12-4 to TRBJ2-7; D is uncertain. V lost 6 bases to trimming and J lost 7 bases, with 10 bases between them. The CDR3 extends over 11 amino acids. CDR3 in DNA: TGTGCCAGCAGGAATAGAGGAGAGCAGTACTTC. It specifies CASRNRGEQYF.

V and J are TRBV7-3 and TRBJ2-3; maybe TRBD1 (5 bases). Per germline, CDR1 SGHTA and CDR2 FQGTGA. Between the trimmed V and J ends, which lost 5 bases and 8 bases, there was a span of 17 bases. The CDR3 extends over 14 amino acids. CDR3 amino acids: CASSPDKEIGTQYF. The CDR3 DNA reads TGTGCCAGCAGCCCGGACAAGGAAATTGGTACGCAGTATTTT.

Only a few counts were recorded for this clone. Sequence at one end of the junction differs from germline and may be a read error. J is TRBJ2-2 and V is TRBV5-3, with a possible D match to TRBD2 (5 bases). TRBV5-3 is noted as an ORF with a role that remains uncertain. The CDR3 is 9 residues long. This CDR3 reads CARSLSGEF. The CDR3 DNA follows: TGTGCCAGAAGCTTGAGTGGGGAGTTT.